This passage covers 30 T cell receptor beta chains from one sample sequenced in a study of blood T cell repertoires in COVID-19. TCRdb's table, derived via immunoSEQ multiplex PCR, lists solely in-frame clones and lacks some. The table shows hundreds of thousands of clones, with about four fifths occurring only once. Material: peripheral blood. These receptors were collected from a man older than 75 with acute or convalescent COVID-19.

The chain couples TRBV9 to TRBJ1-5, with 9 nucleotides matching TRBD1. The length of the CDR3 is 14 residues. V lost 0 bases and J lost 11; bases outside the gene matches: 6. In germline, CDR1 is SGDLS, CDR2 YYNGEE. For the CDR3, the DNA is TGTGCCAGCAGCGTAGATCCCCGACAGGGGGCCCAGCATTTT. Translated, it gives CASSVDPRQGAQHF. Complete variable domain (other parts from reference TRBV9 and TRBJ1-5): DSGVTQTPKHLITATGQRVTLRCSPRSGDLSVYWYQQSLDQGLQFLIQYYNGEERAKGNILERFSAQQFPDLHSELNLSSLELGDSALYFCASSVDPRQGAQHFGDGTRLSIL.

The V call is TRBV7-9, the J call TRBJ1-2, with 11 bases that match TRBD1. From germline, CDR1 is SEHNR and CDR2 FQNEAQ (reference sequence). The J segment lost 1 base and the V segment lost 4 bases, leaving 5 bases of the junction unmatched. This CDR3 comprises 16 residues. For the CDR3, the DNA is TGTGCCAGCAGCTCCCGGGGACAGGGGGTTAACTATGGCTACACCTTC. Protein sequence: CASSSRGQGVNYGYTF.

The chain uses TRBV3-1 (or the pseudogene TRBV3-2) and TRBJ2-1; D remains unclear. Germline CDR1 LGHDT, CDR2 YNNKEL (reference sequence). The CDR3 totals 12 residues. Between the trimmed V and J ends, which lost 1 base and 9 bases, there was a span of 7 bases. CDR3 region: CASSQAGPEQFF. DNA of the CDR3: TGTGCCAGCAGCCAAGCAGGTCCTGAGCAGTTCTTC.

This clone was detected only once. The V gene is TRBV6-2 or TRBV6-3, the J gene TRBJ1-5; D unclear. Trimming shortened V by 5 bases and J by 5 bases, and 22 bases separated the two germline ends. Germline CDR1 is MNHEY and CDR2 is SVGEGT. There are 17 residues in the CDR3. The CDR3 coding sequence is TGTGCCAGCAGTCCCGGAGTGGGGAGGCCGCGCGATCAGCCCCAGCATTTT. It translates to CASSPGVGRPRDQPQHF.

CDR3 protein: CASSQPWEGLWLAGPVVTDTQYF. The DNA for the CDR3 is TGCGCCAGCAGTCAGCCGTGGGAGGGATTATGGCTAGCGGGACCGGTTGTCACAGATACGCAGTATTTT. The V and J genes are TRBV23-1 and TRBJ2-3, with 9 bases fitting TRBD2. TRBV23-1 is noted as an ORF with a role that remains uncertain. V dropped 3 bases and J dropped 2; count of bases not matched to a gene: 27. This CDR3 region has 23 residues.

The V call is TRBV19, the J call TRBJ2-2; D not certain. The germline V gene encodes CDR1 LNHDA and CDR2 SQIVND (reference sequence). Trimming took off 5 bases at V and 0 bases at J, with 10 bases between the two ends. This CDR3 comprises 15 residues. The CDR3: CASSPAGSNTGELFF. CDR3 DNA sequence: TGTGCCAGTAGTCCGGCAGGATCGAACACCGGGGAGCTGTTTTTT.

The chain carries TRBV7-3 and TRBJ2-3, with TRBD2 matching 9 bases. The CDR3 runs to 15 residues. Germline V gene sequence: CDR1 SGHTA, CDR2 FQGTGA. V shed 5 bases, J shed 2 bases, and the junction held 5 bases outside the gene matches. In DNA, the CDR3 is TGTGCCAGCAGCCTCGGGACTAGCACCACAGATACGCAGTATTTT. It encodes CASSLGTSTTDTQYF.

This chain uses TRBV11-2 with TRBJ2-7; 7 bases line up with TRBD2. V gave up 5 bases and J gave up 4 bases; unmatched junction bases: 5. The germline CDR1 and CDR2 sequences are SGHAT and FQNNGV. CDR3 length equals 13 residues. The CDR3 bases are TGTGCCAGCAGCCAACTAGCGAGGTACGAGCAGTACTTC. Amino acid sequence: CASSQLARYEQYF.

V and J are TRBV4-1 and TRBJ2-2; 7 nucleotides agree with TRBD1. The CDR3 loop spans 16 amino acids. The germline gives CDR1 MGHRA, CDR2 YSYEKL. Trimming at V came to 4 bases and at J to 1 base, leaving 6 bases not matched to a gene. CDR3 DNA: TGCGCCAGCAGCCCTCGACAGGGACAGAACACCGGGGAGCTGTTTTTT. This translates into CASSPRQGQNTGELFF.

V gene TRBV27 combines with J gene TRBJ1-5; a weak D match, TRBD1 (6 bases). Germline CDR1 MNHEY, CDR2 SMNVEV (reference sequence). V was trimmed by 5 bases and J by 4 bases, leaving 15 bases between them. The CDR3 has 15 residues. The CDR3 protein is CASSGGVGGNQPQHF. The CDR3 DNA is TGTGCCAGCAGTGGGGGGGTAGGGGGAAATCAGCCCCAGCATTTT.

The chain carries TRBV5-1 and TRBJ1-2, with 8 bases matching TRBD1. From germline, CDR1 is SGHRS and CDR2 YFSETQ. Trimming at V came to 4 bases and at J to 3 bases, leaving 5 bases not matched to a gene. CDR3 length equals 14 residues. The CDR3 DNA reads TGCGCCAGCAGCGGGGGACAGGTTTACTATGGCTACACCTTC. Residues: CASSGGQVYYGYTF.

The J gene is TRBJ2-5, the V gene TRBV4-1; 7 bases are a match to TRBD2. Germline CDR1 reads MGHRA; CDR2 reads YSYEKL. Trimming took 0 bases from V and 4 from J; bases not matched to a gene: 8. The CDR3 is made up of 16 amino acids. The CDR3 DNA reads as TGCGCCAGCAGCCAAGAATGGGGAGTAGCGGGAGAGACCCAGTACTTC. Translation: CASSQEWGVAGETQYF.

The CDR3 region has the DNA TGCGCCAGCAGCCAAAGGATGGAGCGGGGACGCACAGATACGCAGTATTTT. Protein product: CASSQRMERGRTDTQYF. The chain joins TRBV4-1 to TRBJ2-3; 7 nucleotides align to TRBD2. CDR3 length equals 17 residues. J was trimmed by 1 base and V by 2 bases; bases with no gene match: 9. Germline CDR1 and CDR2: MGHRA and YSYEKL.

CDR3 sequence: CAISAHDRTGGNEQFF. Here the CDR3 DNA reads TGTGCCATCAGTGCCCATGATAGGACAGGGGGCAATGAGCAGTTCTTC. The chain uses TRBV10-3 and TRBJ2-1; TRBD1 aligns across 10 bases. CDR3 size: 16 residues. After removal of 4 bases from V and 6 bases from J, the junction contained 9 bases not matched to a gene. Germline CDR1 is ENHRY and CDR2 is SYGVKD.

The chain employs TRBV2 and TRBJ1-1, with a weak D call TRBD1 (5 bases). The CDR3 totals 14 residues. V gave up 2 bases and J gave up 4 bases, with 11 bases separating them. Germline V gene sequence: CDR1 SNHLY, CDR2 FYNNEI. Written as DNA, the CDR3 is TGTGCCAGCAGTGAATATTTAGGGGCCACTGAAGCTTTCTTT. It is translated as CASSEYLGATEAFF.

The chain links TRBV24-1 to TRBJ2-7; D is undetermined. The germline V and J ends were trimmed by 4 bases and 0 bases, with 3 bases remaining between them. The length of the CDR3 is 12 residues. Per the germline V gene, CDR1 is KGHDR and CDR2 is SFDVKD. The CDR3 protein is CATSDSSYEQYF. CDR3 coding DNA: TGTGCCACCAGTGACAGCTCCTACGAGCAGTACTTC.

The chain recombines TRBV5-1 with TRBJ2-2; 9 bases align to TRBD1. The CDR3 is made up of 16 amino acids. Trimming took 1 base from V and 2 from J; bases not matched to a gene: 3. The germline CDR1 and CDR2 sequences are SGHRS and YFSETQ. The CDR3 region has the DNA TGCGCCAGCAGCTTGATACAGGGGGCAAACACCGGGGAGCTGTTTTTT. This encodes CASSLIQGANTGELFF. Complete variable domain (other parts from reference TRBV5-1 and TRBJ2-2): KAGVTQTPRYLIKTRGQQVTLSCSPISGHRSVSWYQQTPGQGLQFLFEYFSETQRNKGNFPGRFSGRQFSNSRSEMNVSTLELGDSALYLCASSLIQGANTGELFFGEGSRLTVL.

CDR3 region: CRTQGGREQYF. Here the CDR3 DNA reads TGCAGAACTCAGGGAGGGCGCGAGCAGTACTTC. This sequence joins TRBV20-1 and TRBJ2-7; 7 bases are a match to TRBD2. The germline V gene has CDR1 DFQATT and CDR2 SNEGSKA (reference sequence). This CDR3 region has 11 residues.

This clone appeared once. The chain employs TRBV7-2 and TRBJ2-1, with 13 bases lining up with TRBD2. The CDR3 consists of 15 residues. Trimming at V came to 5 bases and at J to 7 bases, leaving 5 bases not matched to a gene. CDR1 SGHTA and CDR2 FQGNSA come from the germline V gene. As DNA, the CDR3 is TGTGCCAGCAGCGCGGGACTAGCGGGACGAAATGAGCAGTTCTTC. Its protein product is CASSAGLAGRNEQFF.

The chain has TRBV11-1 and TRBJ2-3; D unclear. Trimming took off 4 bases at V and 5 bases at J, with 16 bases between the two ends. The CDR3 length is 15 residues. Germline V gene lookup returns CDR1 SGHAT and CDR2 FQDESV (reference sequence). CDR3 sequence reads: CASSSSSSLRDTQYF. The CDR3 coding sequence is TGTGCCAGCAGCTCGTCTTCCTCCCTCAGAGATACGCAGTATTTT.

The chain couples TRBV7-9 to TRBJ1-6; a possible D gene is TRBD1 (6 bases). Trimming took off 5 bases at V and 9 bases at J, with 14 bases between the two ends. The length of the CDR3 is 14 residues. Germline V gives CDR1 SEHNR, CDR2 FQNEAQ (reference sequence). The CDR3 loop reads CASSPGRGTSPLHF. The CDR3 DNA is TGTGCCAGCAGCCCAGGTAGGGGGACTTCACCCCTCCACTTT.

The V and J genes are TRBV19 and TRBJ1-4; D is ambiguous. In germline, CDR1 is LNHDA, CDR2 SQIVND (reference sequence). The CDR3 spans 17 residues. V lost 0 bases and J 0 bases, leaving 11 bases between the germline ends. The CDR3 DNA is TGTGCCAGTAGTATAGACATCGATGGGCCAACTAATGAAAAACTGTTTTTT. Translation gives CASSIDIDGPTNEKLFF. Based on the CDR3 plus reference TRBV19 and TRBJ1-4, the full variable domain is DGGITQSPKYLFRKEGQNVTLSCEQNLNHDAMYWYRQDPGQGLRLIYYSQIVNDFQKGDIAEGYSVSREKKESFPLTVTSAQKNPTAFYLCASSIDIDGPTNEKLFFGSGTQLSVL.

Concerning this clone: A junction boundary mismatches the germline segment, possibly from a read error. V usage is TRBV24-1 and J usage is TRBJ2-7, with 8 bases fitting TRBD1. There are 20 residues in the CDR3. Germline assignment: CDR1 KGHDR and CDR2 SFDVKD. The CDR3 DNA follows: TGTGGCACCAGTGATCAAGGCGTCGGACAGGGAAGGTGTAGGACCTACGAGCAGTACTTC. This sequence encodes CGTSDQGVGQGRCRTYEQYF.

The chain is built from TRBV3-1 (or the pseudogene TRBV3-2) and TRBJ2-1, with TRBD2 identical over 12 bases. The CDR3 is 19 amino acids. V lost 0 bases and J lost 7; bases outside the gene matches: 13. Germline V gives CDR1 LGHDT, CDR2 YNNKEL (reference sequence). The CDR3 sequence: CASSQDLLAGGPLRNEQFF. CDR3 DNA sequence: TGTGCCAGCAGCCAAGATCTTCTAGCGGGAGGGCCATTGCGGAATGAGCAGTTCTTC.

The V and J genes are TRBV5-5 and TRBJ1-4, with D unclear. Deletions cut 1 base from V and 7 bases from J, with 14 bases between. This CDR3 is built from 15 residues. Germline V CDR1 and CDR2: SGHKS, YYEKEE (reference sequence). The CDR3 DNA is TGTGCCAGCAGCTTGTCTGCCCTCACGAGTGAAAAACTGTTTTTT. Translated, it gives CASSLSALTSEKLFF.

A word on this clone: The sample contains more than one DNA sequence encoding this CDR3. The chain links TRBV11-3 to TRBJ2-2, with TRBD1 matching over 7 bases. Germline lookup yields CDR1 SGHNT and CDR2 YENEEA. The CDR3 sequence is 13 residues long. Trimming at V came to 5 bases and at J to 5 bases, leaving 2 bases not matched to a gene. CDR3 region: CASSRQGTGELFF. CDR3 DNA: TGTGCCAGCAGCAGACAGGGTACCGGGGAGCTGTTTTTT.

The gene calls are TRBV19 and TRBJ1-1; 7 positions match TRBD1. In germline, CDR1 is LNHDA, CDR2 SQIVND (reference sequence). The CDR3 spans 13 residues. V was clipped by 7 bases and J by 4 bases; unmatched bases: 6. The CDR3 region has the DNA TGTGCCAGTACGGGCAGGGGGAGCACTGAAGCTTTCTTT. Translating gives CASTGRGSTEAFF.

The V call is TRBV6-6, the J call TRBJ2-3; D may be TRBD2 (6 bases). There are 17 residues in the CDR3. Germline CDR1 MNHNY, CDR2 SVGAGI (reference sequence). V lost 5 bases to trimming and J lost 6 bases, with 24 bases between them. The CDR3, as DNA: TGTGCCAGCAGTCGATTCCTAGTCGGGAGAAGTGTGGATACGCAGTATTTT. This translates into CASSRFLVGRSVDTQYF.

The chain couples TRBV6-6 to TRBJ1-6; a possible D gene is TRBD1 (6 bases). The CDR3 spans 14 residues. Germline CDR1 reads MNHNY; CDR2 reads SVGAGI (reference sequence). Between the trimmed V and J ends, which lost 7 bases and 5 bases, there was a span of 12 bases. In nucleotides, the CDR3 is TGTGCCAGCAACATACGGGACAATAATTCACCCCTCCACTTT. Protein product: CASNIRDNNSPLHF.

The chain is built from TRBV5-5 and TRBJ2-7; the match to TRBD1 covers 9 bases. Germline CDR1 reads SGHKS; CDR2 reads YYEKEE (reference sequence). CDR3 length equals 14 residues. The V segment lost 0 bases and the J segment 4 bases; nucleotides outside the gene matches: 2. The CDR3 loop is CASSLEGTGYEQYF. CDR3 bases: TGTGCCAGCAGCTTGGAAGGGACAGGGTACGAGCAGTACTTC.